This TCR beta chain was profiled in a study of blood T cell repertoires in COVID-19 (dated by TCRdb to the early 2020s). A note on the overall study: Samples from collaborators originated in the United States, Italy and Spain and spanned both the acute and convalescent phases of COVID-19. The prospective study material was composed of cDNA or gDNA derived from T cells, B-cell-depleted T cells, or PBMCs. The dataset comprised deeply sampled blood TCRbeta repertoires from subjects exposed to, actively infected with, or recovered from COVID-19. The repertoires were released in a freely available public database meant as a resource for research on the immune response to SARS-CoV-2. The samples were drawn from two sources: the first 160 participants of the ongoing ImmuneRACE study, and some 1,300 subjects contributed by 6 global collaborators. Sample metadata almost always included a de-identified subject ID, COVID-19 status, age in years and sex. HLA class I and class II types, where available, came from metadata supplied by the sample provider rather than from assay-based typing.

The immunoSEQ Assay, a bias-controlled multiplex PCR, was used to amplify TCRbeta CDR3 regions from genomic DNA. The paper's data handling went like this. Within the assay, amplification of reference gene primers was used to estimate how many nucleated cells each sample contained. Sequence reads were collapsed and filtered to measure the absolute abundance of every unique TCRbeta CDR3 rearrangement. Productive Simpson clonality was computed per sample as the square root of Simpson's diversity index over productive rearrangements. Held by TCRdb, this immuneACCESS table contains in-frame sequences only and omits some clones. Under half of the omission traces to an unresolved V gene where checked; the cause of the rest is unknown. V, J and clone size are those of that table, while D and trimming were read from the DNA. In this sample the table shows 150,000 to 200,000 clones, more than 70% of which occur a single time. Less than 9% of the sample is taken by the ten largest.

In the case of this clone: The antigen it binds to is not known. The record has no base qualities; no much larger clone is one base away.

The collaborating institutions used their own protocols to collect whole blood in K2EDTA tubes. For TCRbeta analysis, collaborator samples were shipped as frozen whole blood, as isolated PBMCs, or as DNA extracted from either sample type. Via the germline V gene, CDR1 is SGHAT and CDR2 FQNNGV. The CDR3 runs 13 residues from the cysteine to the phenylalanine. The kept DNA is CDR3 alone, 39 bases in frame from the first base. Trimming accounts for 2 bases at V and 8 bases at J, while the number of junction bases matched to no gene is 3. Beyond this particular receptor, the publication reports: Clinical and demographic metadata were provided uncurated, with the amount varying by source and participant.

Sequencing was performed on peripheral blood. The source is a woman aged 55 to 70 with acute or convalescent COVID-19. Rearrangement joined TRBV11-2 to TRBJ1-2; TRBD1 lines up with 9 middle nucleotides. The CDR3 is CASSLTGGWGYTF. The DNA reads TGTGCCAGCAGCTTAACAGGGGGCTGGGGCTACACCTTC.